Below are 4 T cell receptor beta chains sequenced from a single sample in a study. A single record per CDR3 protein comes from TCRdb applying MiXCR to the 5' RACE reads. The sample has tens of thousands of distinct CDR3 sequences, approximately 26% seen once; the top ten hold around 2.1%. Treg sorting used a CD4+CD25+CD127-/low gate. Material for sequencing was tumor-infiltrating Tregs sorted from the breast tumor. The source is a female donor with breast cancer.

The rearrangement joins TRBV4-1 to TRBJ1-6, with D tentatively TRBD1 (5 bases). Trimming left V 3 bases short and J 12 bases short, with 9 bases between. The CDR3 totals 12 residues. Germline values: CDR1 MGHRA, CDR2 YSYEKL. This chain's CDR3 is CASSQDIRPLHF. CDR3 nucleotide sequence: TGCGCCAGCAGCCAGGACATTCGACCCCTCCACTTT.

V is TRBV28 and J is TRBJ1-4; 8 nucleotides agree with TRBD1. V was clipped by 6 bases and J by 5 bases; unmatched bases: 8. This CDR3 spans 15 amino acids. CDR1 and CDR2 (germline): MDHEN, SYDVKM. The CDR3 sequence is CASRTPGQVNEKLFF. The CDR3 DNA reads TGTGCCAGCAGAACACCGGGACAGGTGAATGAAAAACTGTTTTTT.

This clonotype was counted only a few times. The genes are TRBV12-3 or TRBV12-4 and TRBJ2-7, with D perhaps TRBD2 (6 bases). CDR3 length: 15 residues. V was clipped by 5 bases and J by 2 bases, with 16 bases between them. CDR3 residues: CASSPRESRTYEQYF. CDR3 DNA: TGTGCCAGCAGTCCCCGGGAGAGCCGAACCTACGAGCAGTACTTC.

Comments on this clonotype: This could be a read error, since a much larger clone is one nucleotide away. The chain combines TRBV12-3 or TRBV12-4 with TRBJ1-4, with 7 bases lining up with TRBD1. The CDR3 length is 14 residues. V was clipped by 6 bases and J by 11 bases; unmatched bases: 12. CDR3 sequence: CASSADRAVGKLFF. DNA for the CDR3: TGTGCCAGCAGCGCAGACAGGGCGGTGGGGAAACTGTTTTTT.